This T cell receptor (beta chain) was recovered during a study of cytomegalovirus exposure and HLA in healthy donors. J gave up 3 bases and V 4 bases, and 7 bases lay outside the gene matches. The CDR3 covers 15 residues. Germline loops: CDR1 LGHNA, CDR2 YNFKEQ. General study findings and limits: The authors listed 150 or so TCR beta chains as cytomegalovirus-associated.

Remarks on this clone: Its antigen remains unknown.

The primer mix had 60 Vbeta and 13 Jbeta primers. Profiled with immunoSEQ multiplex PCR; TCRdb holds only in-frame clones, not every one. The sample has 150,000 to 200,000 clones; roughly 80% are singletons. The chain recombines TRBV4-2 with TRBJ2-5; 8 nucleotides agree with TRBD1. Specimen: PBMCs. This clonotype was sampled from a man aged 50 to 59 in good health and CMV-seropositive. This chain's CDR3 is CASSPWTGKKETQYF. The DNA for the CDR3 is TGTGCCAGCAGCCCCTGGACAGGGAAAAAAGAGACCCAGTACTTC.